This T cell receptor (beta chain) was sequenced for a study of cytomegalovirus exposure and HLA in healthy donors. Turning to this clone: Its specificity is not known. Relative to the germline gene, one junction end is altered; a read error may explain this. This CDR3 is also generated by other DNA sequences in the sample.

60 Vbeta and 13 Jbeta primers were used in PCR. Some clones are missing from TCRdb's copy, which holds only in-frame ones; the method was immunoSEQ multiplex PCR. The repertoire holds about 190,000 clones, with 70% to 80% as singletons. Study-level results: According to a later analysis, donors in an Asian-associated ancestry cluster reportedly had fewer N-insertions than the approximately 720-donor mean. Cytomegalovirus status, reportedly, was diagnosed with high specificity and sensitivity by the classifier.

CDR3 length equals 13 residues. Germline V CDR1 and CDR2: MNHNY, SVGAGI (reference sequence). Sequencing input: PBMCs. This clonotype originated in a woman between 45 and 60 years old in good health and CMV-seronegative. The V call is TRBV6-6, the J call TRBJ2-2; the D gene is possibly TRBD2 (5 bases). The CDR3 here is CASRLSPPGELFF. In DNA, the CDR3 is TGTGCCAGCAGACTATCCCCTCCCGGGGAACTGTTTTTT.